What follows are 26 T cell receptor beta chains derived from one specimen sequenced in a study of beta chain features in type 1 diabetes. The investigators reverse transcribed all of the isolated RNA, so they sequenced expressed TCRB transcripts. Assay: immunoSEQ multiplex PCR; the TCRdb copy retains only in-frame clones and omits some. The table shows about 180,000 clones, with roughly 7.1% occurring only once. Findings of the study overall: People with Type 1 diabetes carried modestly yet significantly shorter TCRB CDR3s in all four CD4+ subsets.

Their antigens remain unidentified. Specimen: central memory CD4+ T cells from blood. The source of these receptors is a woman aged 40-49 years with type 1 diabetes.

This clone showed up just a few times. For the CDR3, the DNA is TGTGCCAGCAGCTTAGATTGGGGAGGAGGTTATGGCTACACCTTC. As protein: CASSLDWGGGYGYTF. The J gene is TRBJ1-2, the V gene TRBV7-9; D gene unclear. The germline gives CDR1 SEHNR, CDR2 FQNEAQ (reference sequence). V was trimmed by 1 base and J by 5 bases, leaving 14 bases between them. The CDR3 loop spans 15 amino acids.

V usage is TRBV27 and J usage is TRBJ2-1; possibly TRBD2 for D (6 bases). CDR3 length: 17 residues. Germline CDR1 and CDR2: MNHEY and SMNVEV (reference sequence). The ends were cut back, 1 base at V and 6 bases at J, with 19 bases in the middle. DNA of the CDR3: TGTGCCAGCAGTTTATATTTGGGTATCGGCGGGGCCAATGAGCAGTTCTTC. It yields the protein CASSLYLGIGGANEQFF.

V usage is TRBV14 and J usage is TRBJ2-5; D ambiguous. Germline V gives CDR1 SGHDN, CDR2 FVKESK. The V end was cut by 1 base, the J end by 4 bases, with 13 bases between. CDR3 length equals 15 residues. The CDR3 region is CASSQGVLPGETQYF. The CDR3 region has the DNA TGTGCCAGCAGCCAAGGCGTCCTCCCGGGAGAGACCCAGTACTTC.

In its sample, this clone was seen many times. The chain carries TRBV7-2 and TRBJ2-5; maybe TRBD1 (7 bases). Trimming took 3 bases from V and 1 from J, leaving 12 bases between them. CDR3 length: 15 residues. Germline V CDR1 and CDR2: SGHTA, FQGNSA. The CDR3 region has the DNA TGTGCCAGCAGCTTTCACAGGGGAGGCCAAGAGACCCAGTACTTC. Translating it yields CASSFHRGGQETQYF.

Ten or more counts support this clone. The chain carries TRBV9 and TRBJ1-2, with TRBD1 matching over 8 bases. V gave up 3 bases and J gave up 5 bases; unmatched junction bases: 3. The germline V gene has CDR1 SGDLS and CDR2 YYNGEE. CDR3 length: 13 residues. CDR3 sequence (DNA): TGTGCCAGCAGCGCTAACAGGGGGTATGGCTACACCTTC. Its translation is CASSANRGYGYTF.

This clone has only a few counts. The rearrangement links TRBV7-9 to TRBJ1-1; 9 bases are a match to TRBD1. This CDR3 is built from 14 residues. J lost 5 bases, V lost 5 bases, and 6 bases had no gene match. Germline V gene lookup returns CDR1 SEHNR and CDR2 FQNEAQ (reference sequence). The CDR3 reads CASSMGQGETEAFF. CDR3 sequence (DNA): TGTGCCAGCAGCATGGGACAGGGCGAGACTGAAGCTTTCTTT.

V gene TRBV18 combines with J gene TRBJ2-7, with D hard to call. CDR3 length: 13 residues. Germline V gene lookup returns CDR1 KGHSH and CDR2 LQKENI. The ends were cut back, 3 bases at V and 3 bases at J, with 9 bases in the middle. CDR3 sequence: CASSPAGLYEQYF. Here the CDR3 DNA reads TGTGCCAGCTCACCGGCAGGTCTCTACGAGCAGTACTTC.

This sequence joins TRBV27 and TRBJ2-3; the match to TRBD2 covers 10 bases. The germline V gene has CDR1 MNHEY and CDR2 SMNVEV (reference sequence). J gave up 1 base and V 6 bases, and 4 bases lay outside the gene matches. The CDR3 is 15 residues long. CDR3 nucleotides: TGTGCCAGCAGGCTAGCGGGGGCCGGCACAGATACGCAGTATTTT. The encoded protein is CASRLAGAGTDTQYF.

The rearrangement links TRBV5-1 to TRBJ2-5; 8 positions match TRBD2. The V and J ends lost 7 bases and 2 bases, in that order; junction bases with no gene match: 4. In germline, CDR1 is SGHRS, CDR2 YFSETQ. The CDR3 runs to 13 residues. CDR3 nucleotides: TGCGCCAGCCAAGCGGGAGAACAAGAGACCCAGTACTTC. Translated, it gives CASQAGEQETQYF.

The chain employs TRBV5-6 and TRBJ2-1; a possible D gene is TRBD1 (5 bases). The CDR3 runs 13 residues. V shed 0 bases and J shed 8 bases, with 9 bases lying between them. The germline CDR1 and CDR2 sequences are SGHDT and YYEEEE. CDR3 residues: CASSLEQGDEQFF. In DNA form, the CDR3 reads TGTGCCAGCAGCTTGGAGCAGGGCGATGAGCAGTTCTTC.

The V call is TRBV28, the J call TRBJ2-5; 8 nucleotides match TRBD2. Germline V lookup: CDR1 MDHEN, CDR2 SYDVKM. The CDR3 totals 14 residues. With 5 bases clipped from V and 6 bases from J, the junction kept 8 bases outside the gene matches. The CDR3 loop is CASSTSREGQTQYF. The CDR3 DNA reads TGTGCCAGCAGTACCAGTCGGGAGGGCCAGACCCAGTACTTC.

V is TRBV5-1 and J is TRBJ2-2; the D is unclear. Germline loops: CDR1 SGHRS, CDR2 YFSETQ. Trimming stripped 4 bases from V and 5 bases from J, with 9 bases between. There are 13 residues in the CDR3. The CDR3 protein is CASSVTRTGELFF. Here the CDR3 DNA reads TGCGCCAGCAGCGTGACTCGAACCGGGGAGCTGTTTTTT.

The chain combines TRBV5-4 with TRBJ2-2; the D gene is possibly TRBD2 (5 bases). The CDR3 runs to 17 residues. CDR1 SGHNT and CDR2 YYREEE come from the germline V gene (reference sequence). Trimming removed 0 bases from V and 1 base from J, with 13 bases in between. The CDR3 DNA is TGTGCCAGCAGCTTGGCCGCGGGCCTTGGGAACACCGGGGAGCTGTTTTTT. Translating it yields CASSLAAGLGNTGELFF.

In its sample, this clone was seen a few times. The rearrangement links TRBV29-1 to TRBJ2-1; possible D gene TRBD2, 5 bases. The CDR3 contains 15 residues. V was clipped by 6 bases and J by 3 bases, with 18 bases between them. Looked up from germline, CDR1 is SQVTM and CDR2 is ANQGSEA. The CDR3 nucleotides read TGCAGCGTCCCAGAAGGAGCGGACCACTACAATGAGCAGTTCTTC. Its protein product is CSVPEGADHYNEQFF.

The rearrangement links TRBV5-6 to TRBJ2-7, with TRBD1 matching over 9 bases. There are 15 residues in the CDR3. After removal of 4 bases from V and 3 bases from J, the junction contained 8 bases not matched to a gene. Germline V gives CDR1 SGHDT, CDR2 YYEEEE. CDR3 bases: TGTGCCAGCAGCCGGCCCGGGACAGGGAGCTACGAGCAGTACTTC. Translated: CASSRPGTGSYEQYF.

This clone was seen a few times. V is TRBV7-3 and J is TRBJ2-5; possible D gene TRBD1, 6 bases. The CDR3 totals 13 residues. V was pared by 5 bases and J by 5 bases, with 12 bases between. CDR1 and CDR2 from the germline V gene are SGHTA and FQGTGA. The CDR3 DNA sequence: TGTGCCAGCAGCCAGACAGGCGGTGAGACCCAGTACTTC. Its translation: CASSQTGGETQYF.

The V and J genes are TRBV28 and TRBJ1-2; D gene uncertain. Germline V CDR1 and CDR2: MDHEN, SYDVKM. The CDR3 is 12 residues long. V dropped 4 bases and J dropped 4 bases, with 7 bases sitting between them. This chain's CDR3 is CASSSNSYGYTF. The CDR3 bases are TGTGCCAGCAGTTCCAACAGCTATGGCTACACCTTC.

For the CDR3, the DNA is TGTGCCAGCAGCTTGGTGGTGGCGGCCGCTAAAGAGACCCAGTACTTC. Translating it yields CASSLVVAAAKETQYF. This chain connects TRBV5-5 to TRBJ2-5; D not resolved. V shed 0 bases and J shed 3 bases, with 15 bases lying between them. CDR3 length: 16 amino acids. Germline CDR1 reads SGHKS; CDR2 reads YYEKEE (reference sequence).

This clone was detected only a few times. The genes are TRBV28 and TRBJ2-2; the D is unclear. Trimming pared 5 bases from V and 6 bases from J, leaving 7 bases between. The CDR3 length is 12 residues. Germline values: CDR1 MDHEN, CDR2 SYDVKM. The DNA for the CDR3 is TGTGCCAGCAGTCAACTCTCCGGGGAGCTGTTTTTT. Residues: CASSQLSGELFF.

V usage is TRBV6-5 and J usage is TRBJ2-1; D unclear. V was trimmed by 0 bases and J by 9 bases, leaving 15 bases between them. The V gene's germline CDR1 is MNHEY and CDR2 SVGAGI. This CDR3 region has 15 residues. CDR3 region: CASSYSSKRVAEQFF. CDR3 sequence (DNA): TGTGCCAGCAGTTACTCCAGTAAGAGAGTAGCTGAGCAGTTCTTC.

The J gene is TRBJ1-1, the V gene TRBV7-2, with 9 bases identical to TRBD1. Germline-derived CDR1 and CDR2 are SGHTA and FQGNSA. V shed 5 bases and J 1 base; nucleotides not matched to a gene: 8. The CDR3 is made up of 16 amino acids. CDR3 nucleotides: TGTGCCAGCAGCCCGGGACAGGGAAGAAGGAACACTGAAGCTTTCTTT. Amino acid sequence: CASSPGQGRRNTEAFF.

This clone has at least ten counts. The V and J genes are TRBV28 and TRBJ2-1; 8 bases are shared with TRBD1. Germline CDR1 reads MDHEN; CDR2 reads SYDVKM. V lost 6 bases, J lost 0 bases, and 7 bases stayed unmatched. The CDR3 is 16 residues long. This CDR3 is CASSPGGTSSYNEQFF. In DNA form, the CDR3 reads TGTGCCAGCAGCCCAGGGGGCACTAGCTCCTACAATGAGCAGTTCTTC.

The chain couples TRBV2 to TRBJ1-4; D remains ambiguous. CDR3 length equals 12 residues. Germline CDR1 reads SNHLY; CDR2 reads FYNNEI. With 8 bases removed from V and 5 bases from J, the gap between germline ends came to 9 bases. Here the CDR3 reads CASSQKNEKLFF. Here the CDR3 DNA reads TGTGCCAGCTCACAGAAGAATGAAAAACTGTTTTTT.

The gene calls are TRBV2 and TRBJ2-7; weak D call: TRBD1 (6 bases). Germline-derived CDR1 and CDR2 are SNHLY and FYNNEI. Trimming took 6 bases from V and 3 from J, leaving 9 bases between them. The CDR3 length is 12 residues. CDR3 amino acids: CASSPQGYEQYF. CDR3 bases: TGTGCCAGCAGCCCACAGGGCTACGAGCAGTACTTC.

This clone was counted a few times. The gene calls are TRBV18 and TRBJ2-2; tentative D call: TRBD1 (6 bases). The CDR3 spans 17 residues. V gave up 0 bases and J gave up 0 bases, with 11 bases separating them. Germline CDR1 KGHSH, CDR2 LQKENI. The CDR3 loop is CASSPPGQKTNTGELFF. DNA for the CDR3: TGTGCCAGCTCACCACCTGGACAGAAAACGAACACCGGGGAGCTGTTTTTT.

At least ten counts were recorded for this clone. The genes are TRBV7-9 and TRBJ2-1; 8 bases line up with TRBD1. CDR3 size: 15 residues. CDR1 is SEHNR, CDR2 FQNEAQ, per germline (reference sequence). With 5 bases clipped from V and 4 bases from J, the junction kept 7 bases outside the gene matches. For the CDR3, the DNA is TGTGCCAGCAGCATCGGGACAGGAGGATACAATGAGCAGTTCTTC. Amino acids: CASSIGTGGYNEQFF.